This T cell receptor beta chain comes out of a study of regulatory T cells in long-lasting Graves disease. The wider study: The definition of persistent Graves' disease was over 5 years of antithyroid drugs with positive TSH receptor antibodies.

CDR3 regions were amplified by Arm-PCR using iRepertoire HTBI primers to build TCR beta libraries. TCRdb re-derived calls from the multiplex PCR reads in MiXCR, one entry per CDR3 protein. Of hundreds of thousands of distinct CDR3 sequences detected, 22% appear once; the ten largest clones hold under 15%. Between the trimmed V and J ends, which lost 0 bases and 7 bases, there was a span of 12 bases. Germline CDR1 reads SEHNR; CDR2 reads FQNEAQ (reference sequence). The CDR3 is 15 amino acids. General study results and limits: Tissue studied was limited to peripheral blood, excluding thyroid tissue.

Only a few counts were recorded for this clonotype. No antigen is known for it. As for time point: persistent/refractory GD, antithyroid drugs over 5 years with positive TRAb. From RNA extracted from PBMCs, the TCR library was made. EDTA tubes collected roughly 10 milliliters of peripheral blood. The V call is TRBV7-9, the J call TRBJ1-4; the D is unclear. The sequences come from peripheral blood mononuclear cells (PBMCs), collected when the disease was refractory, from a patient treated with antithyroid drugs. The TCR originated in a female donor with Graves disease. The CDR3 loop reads CASSLAPGIGEKLFF. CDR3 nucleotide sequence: TGTGCCAGCAGCTTAGCGCCGGGGATCGGTGAAAAACTGTTTTTT.